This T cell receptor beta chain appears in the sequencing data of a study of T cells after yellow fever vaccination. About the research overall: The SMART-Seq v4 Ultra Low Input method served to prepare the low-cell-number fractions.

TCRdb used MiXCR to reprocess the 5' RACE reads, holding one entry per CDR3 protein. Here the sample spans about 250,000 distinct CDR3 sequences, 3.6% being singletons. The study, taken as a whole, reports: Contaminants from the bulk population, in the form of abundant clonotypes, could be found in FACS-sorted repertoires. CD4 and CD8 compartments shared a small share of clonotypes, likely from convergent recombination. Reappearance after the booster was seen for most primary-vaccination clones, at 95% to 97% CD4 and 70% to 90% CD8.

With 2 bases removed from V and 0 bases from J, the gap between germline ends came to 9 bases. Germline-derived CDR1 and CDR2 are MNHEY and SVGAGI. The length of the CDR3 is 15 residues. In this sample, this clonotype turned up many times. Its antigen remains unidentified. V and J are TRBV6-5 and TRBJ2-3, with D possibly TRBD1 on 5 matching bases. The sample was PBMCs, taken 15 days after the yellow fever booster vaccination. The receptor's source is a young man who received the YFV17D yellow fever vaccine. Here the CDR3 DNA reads TGTGCCAGCAGTTACCGAACAGGTAGCACAGATACGCAGTATTTT. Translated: CASSYRTGSTDTQYF.